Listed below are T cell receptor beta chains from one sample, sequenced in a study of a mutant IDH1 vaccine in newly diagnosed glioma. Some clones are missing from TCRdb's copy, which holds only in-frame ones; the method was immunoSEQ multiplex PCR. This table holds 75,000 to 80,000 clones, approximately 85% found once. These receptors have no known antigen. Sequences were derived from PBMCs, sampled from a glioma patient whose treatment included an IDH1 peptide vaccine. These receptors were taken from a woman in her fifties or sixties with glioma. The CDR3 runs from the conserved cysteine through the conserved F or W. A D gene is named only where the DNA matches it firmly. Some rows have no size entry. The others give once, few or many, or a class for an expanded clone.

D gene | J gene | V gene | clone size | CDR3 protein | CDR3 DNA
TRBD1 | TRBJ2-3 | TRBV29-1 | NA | CSVEDPDAGGSTDTQYF | TGCAGCGTTGAAGATCCGGATGCAGGGGGCTCCACAGATACGCAGTATTTT
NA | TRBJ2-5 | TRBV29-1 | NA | CSVPFAAQYF | TGCAGCGTTCCCTTTGCGGCCCAGTACTTC
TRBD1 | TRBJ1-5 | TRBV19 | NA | CAANSREGAEQPQHF | TGTGCTGCGAACTCCCGCGAGGGGGCTGAACAGCCCCAGCATTTT
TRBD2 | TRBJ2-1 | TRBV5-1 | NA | CASSLDLAGVGEQFF | TGCGCCAGCAGCTTGGACCTAGCGGGAGTCGGGGAGCAGTTCTTC
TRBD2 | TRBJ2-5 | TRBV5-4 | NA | CASRVAGGLETQYF | TGTGCCAGCAGGGTAGCGGGAGGGCTGGAGACCCAGTACTTC
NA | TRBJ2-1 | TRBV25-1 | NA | CASTGTAYNEQFF | TGTGCCAGCACCGGGACCGCGTACAATGAGCAGTTCTTC
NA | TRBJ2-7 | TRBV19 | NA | CASLGDFPSEQYF | TGTGCCAGTCTCGGGGACTTTCCCTCCGAGCAGTACTTC
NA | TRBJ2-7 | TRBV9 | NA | CASSAGDSYEQYF | TGTGCCAGCAGCGCAGGCGACTCCTACGAGCAGTACTTC
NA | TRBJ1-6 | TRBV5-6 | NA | CASRPMGQTWAPLHF | TGTGCCAGCAGGCCTATGGGCCAGACATGGGCACCCCTCCACTTT
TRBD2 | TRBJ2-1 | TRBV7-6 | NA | CASSRLADLGDEQFF | TGTGCCAGCAGCCGCCTAGCGGATCTCGGGGATGAGCAGTTCTTC
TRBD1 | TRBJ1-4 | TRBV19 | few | CASSVTPGQGGNEKLFF | TGTGCCAGTAGTGTAACTCCGGGACAGGGGGGTAATGAAAAACTGTTTTTT
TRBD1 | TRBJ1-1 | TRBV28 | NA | CASNPQGPNTEAFF | TGTGCCAGCAACCCACAGGGGCCGAACACTGAAGCTTTCTTT
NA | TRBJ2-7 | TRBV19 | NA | CASSMTPPGAYEQYF | TGTGCCAGTAGTATGACTCCCCCAGGGGCCTACGAGCAGTACTTC
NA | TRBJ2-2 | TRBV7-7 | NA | CASSPPRGNVGELFF | TGTGCTAGCAGTCCCCCGCGGGGTAACGTCGGGGAGCTGTTTTTT
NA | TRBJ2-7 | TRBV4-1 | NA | CASSQPYRKPYEQYF | TGCGCCAGCAGCCAACCGTACAGGAAGCCCTACGAGCAGTACTTC
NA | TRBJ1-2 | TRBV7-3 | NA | CARTYDLTTNYGYTF | TGTGCCAGAACTTACGACCTTACAACTAACTATGGCTACACCTTC
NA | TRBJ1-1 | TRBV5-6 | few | CASSLPQYTEAFF | TGTGCCAGCAGCCTTCCACAATACACTGAAGCTTTCTTT
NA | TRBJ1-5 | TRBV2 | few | CATATGSNQPQHF | TGTGCCACGGCAACAGGGAGCAATCAGCCCCAGCATTTT
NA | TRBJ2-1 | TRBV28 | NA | CASSRGYGQFF | TGTGCCAGCAGTCGCGGGTATGGGCAGTTCTTC
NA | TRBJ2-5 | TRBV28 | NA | CASSPRLGGRQETQYF | TGTGCCAGCAGTCCAAGACTAGGGGGGAGGCAAGAGACCCAGTACTTC
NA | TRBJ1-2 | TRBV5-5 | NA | CASSLVGSRYTF | TGTGCCAGCAGCTTGGTGGGCAGCCGCTACACCTTC
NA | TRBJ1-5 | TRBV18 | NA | CASSRTRVGSNQPQHF | TGTGCCAGCTCCCGAACAAGGGTAGGAAGCAATCAGCCCCAGCATTTT
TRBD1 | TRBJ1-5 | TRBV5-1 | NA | CASSLGTGNQPQHF | TGCGCCAGCAGCTTAGGGACAGGGAATCAGCCCCAGCATTTT
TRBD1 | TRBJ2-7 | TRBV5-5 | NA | CASSWVKGQGASEQYF | TGTGCCAGCAGCTGGGTTAAGGGGCAGGGGGCGAGTGAGCAGTACTTC
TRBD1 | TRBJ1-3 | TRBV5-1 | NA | CASSRDALRGDSGNTIYF | TGCGCCAGCAGCCGAGACGCACTCAGGGGGGACTCTGGAAACACCATATATTTT
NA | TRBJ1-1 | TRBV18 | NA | CASSPVQSTEAFF | TGTGCCAGCTCACCAGTTCAGAGCACTGAAGCTTTCTTT
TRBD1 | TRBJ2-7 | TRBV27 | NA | CASSSGRGQGYEQYF | TGTGCCAGCAGTTCCGGAAGGGGACAGGGTTACGAGCAGTACTTC
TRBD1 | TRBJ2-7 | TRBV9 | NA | CASSVGTGDPYEQYF | TGTGCCAGCAGCGTAGGGACAGGGGATCCCTACGAGCAGTACTTC
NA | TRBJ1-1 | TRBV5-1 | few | CASSLNAGSGAEAFF | TGCGCCAGCAGCTTGAATGCCGGGAGTGGAGCTGAAGCTTTCTTT
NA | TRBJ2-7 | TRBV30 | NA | CAWSLGGNSYEQYF | TGTGCCTGGAGTCTTGGGGGGAACTCCTACGAGCAGTACTTC
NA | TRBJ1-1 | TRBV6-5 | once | CASSYSGGNTEAFF | TGTGCCAGCAGTTACTCGGGTGGGAACACTGAAGCTTTCTTT